The rows below give T cell receptor beta chains drawn from one sample of a study of blood T cell repertoires in COVID-19. Sequencing used immunoSEQ multiplex PCR; TCRdb keeps in-frame clones, though not all of them. This table holds 55,000 to 75,000 clones, around nine tenths found once. The sample comprised peripheral blood. These receptors were obtained from a human donor with active COVID-19. The donor label of this sample is uncertain. Each CDR3 is given with its conserved first and last residue. The D gene is left open where the match is weak. Not every row has a clone size; where given, it reads once, few, many or a size class.

j_call,v_call,d_call,clone_size,cdr3_nt,cdr3_aa
TRBJ2-3,TRBV2,.,medium-sized,TGTGCCAGCACCCGGGCAGGAGGGACAGATACGCAGTATTTT,CASTRAGGTDTQYF
TRBJ1-2,TRBV5-6,TRBD1,.,TGTGCCAGCTGGGCGGCAGGGGGTGTTCCAGGCTACACCTTC,CASWAAGGVPGYTF
TRBJ2-2,TRBV5-6,.,.,TGTGCCAGCAGCTTGGGGCCAGGGGGGACGAACACCGGGGAGCTGTTTTTT,CASSLGPGGTNTGELFF
TRBJ1-2,TRBV10-1,.,.,TGCGCCAGCAGTGTGGCAGGGTGGCACTATGGCTACACCTTC,CASSVAGWHYGYTF
TRBJ2-7,TRBV7-2,.,.,TGTGCCAGCAGCTTTGACAGGTTCTACGAGCAGTACTTC,CASSFDRFYEQYF
TRBJ2-3,TRBV10-3,TRBD1,.,TGTGCCATCAGTGCCGGACAGGGGACCACAGATACGCAGTATTTT,CAISAGQGTTDTQYF
TRBJ2-7,TRBV27,TRBD1,.,TGTGCCAGCAGGAAAACGGGACAGGGGGAAGACGAGCAGTACTTC,CASRKTGQGEDEQYF
TRBJ2-5,TRBV5-4,.,.,TGTGCCAGCAGCTCTGGCCTCCCGGAGGCCCAGTACTTC,CASSSGLPEAQYF
TRBJ1-2,TRBV6-1,.,.,TGTGCCAGCAGTGAAGCAGGGGACAAGAGGGGCTACACCTTC,CASSEAGDKRGYTF
TRBJ2-3,TRBV7-9,TRBD2,.,TGTGCCAGCAGCTTAACAGCGGGAGTCCGACCAGATACGCAGTATTTT,CASSLTAGVRPDTQYF
TRBJ2-7,TRBV4-1,TRBD1,.,TGCGCCAGCAGACCCGGGACAGGGAAGGTCGCCTACGAGCAGTACTTC,CASRPGTGKVAYEQYF
TRBJ2-7,TRBV25-1,TRBD1,.,TGTGCCAGCAGTTCCGCGGACAGGTCGTCCTACGAGCAGTACTTC,CASSSADRSSYEQYF
TRBJ2-2,TRBV10-2,.,.,TGCGCCAGCAGTGTTTTGGACAGTCCTACCGGGGAGCTGTTTTTT,CASSVLDSPTGELFF
TRBJ2-1,TRBV5-1,TRBD1,.,TGCGCCAGCAGCCTGTCTCCGGACAGGGTGCATGAGCAGTTCTTC,CASSLSPDRVHEQFF
TRBJ1-1,TRBV23-1,TRBD1,.,TGCGCCAGCACCGCCGACAGGGAACTTTACACTGAAGCTTTCTTT,CASTADRELYTEAFF
TRBJ2-7,TRBV4-1,.,.,TGCGCCAGCAGCAATGGGGAGGCTAGGGGCAGATACGAGCAGTACTTC,CASSNGEARGRYEQYF
TRBJ1-4,TRBV7-9,.,once,TGTGCCAGCAGCTTATGGGTTAGGGGCGTTGTCGCTAATGAAAAACTGTTTTTT,CASSLWVRGVVANEKLFF
TRBJ1-5,TRBV5-6,.,.,TGTGCCAGCAGCCTAAACCTTATGCCAGGGCAGCCCCAGCATTTT,CASSLNLMPGQPQHF
TRBJ1-2,TRBV9,.,.,TGTGCCAGCAGCGTAGGACAGGACTATGGCTACACCTTC,CASSVGQDYGYTF
TRBJ2-7,TRBV7-2,.,.,TGTGCCAGCAGCCGGCAGGAGTCCTGGGCAACGGGAGAGCAGTACTTC,CASSRQESWATGEQYF
TRBJ2-1,TRBV27,TRBD2,.,TGTGCCAGCAGTGTATCCGGGACTAGCTCCTACAATGAGCAGTTCTTC,CASSVSGTSSYNEQFF
TRBJ1-5,TRBV15,.,.,TGTGCCACCAGTCAGGACAATCAGCCCCAGCATTTT,CATSQDNQPQHF
TRBJ1-5,TRBV6-5,.,few,TGTGCCAGCAGCCGGGGACTGCCGGGGCGGCCCCAGCATTTT,CASSRGLPGRPQHF
TRBJ1-4,TRBV7-9,.,.,TGTGCCAGCAGCCGAAGACAGGTTAATGAAAAACTGTTTTTT,CASSRRQVNEKLFF
TRBJ1-2,TRBV7-2,.,few,TGTGCCAGCAGCTCGTATGCGGGTTTAGCTAACTATGGCTACACCTTC,CASSSYAGLANYGYTF
TRBJ2-7,TRBV5-1,.,.,TGCGCCAGCAGCTTGGCGACAGGTCGGGGCGAGCAGTACTTC,CASSLATGRGEQYF
TRBJ1-1,TRBV29-1,TRBD1,.,TGCAGCGCGCAGGGGGCTCGGAACACTGAAGCTTTCTTT,CSAQGARNTEAFF
TRBJ1-6,TRBV5-1,.,.,TGCGCCAGCAGCTTGGGGGACACGGGCAATTCACCCCTCCACTTT,CASSLGDTGNSPLHF
TRBJ2-5,TRBV9,.,.,TGTGCCAGCAGCGTAGGGGGGACTGGGGAGACCCAGTACTTC,CASSVGGTGETQYF
TRBJ2-1,TRBV27,TRBD2,.,TGTGCCAGCAGTCCTCGACTAGCGACGTACAATGAGCAGTTCTTC,CASSPRLATYNEQFF
TRBJ1-2,TRBV11-3,TRBD1,.,TGTGCCAGCAGCCCACCTTGGGACAGATATGGCTACACCTTC,CASSPPWDRYGYTF
TRBJ1-1,TRBV29-1,TRBD1,.,TGCAGCGTTACCCCAGGGGGCTTCACTGAAGCTTTCTTT,CSVTPGGFTEAFF
TRBJ2-7,TRBV5-6,.,.,TGTGCCAGCAGCTGGAGCTCCTACGAGCAGTACTTC,CASSWSSYEQYF
TRBJ2-7,TRBV19,.,.,TGTGCCAGTAGTATTAAGGTTGGGCGTCCCGGCGAGCAGTACTTC,CASSIKVGRPGEQYF
TRBJ1-3,TRBV23-1,.,medium-sized,TGCGCCAGCAGTCTCCTACCCGGCCACGGGACATTT,CASSLLPGHGTF
TRBJ1-1,TRBV10-3,TRBD1,.,TGTGCCATCAGTGAGTCTGCAGGACAGGGACTCACTGAAGCTTTCTTT,CAISESAGQGLTEAFF
TRBJ1-6,TRBV2,TRBD1,.,TGTGCCAGCATAGGGACAGGGCGGTCACCCCTCCACTTT,CASIGTGRSPLHF
TRBJ1-5,TRBV5-8,.,few,TGTGCCAGCAGCCTCTCAGGACAGTACAATCAGCCCCAGCATTTT,CASSLSGQYNQPQHF
TRBJ2-7,TRBV29-1,.,.,TGCAGCGTCCGACGGGGCTCCTACGAGCAGTACTTC,CSVRRGSYEQYF
TRBJ1-2,TRBV28,.,.,TGTGCCAGCAGTTTACTTCTCGGGTCGCGGGGCTACACCTTC,CASSLLLGSRGYTF
TRBJ1-1,TRBV25-1,TRBD1,.,TGTGCCAGCGTACAGGGGGATCGCACTGAAGCTTTCTTT,CASVQGDRTEAFF
TRBJ2-1,TRBV6-5,TRBD2,.,TGTGCCAGCAGTTACCCGGGACTACTTGATGAGCAGTTCTTC,CASSYPGLLDEQFF
TRBJ2-7,TRBV5-1,TRBD1,.,TGCGCCAGCAGAGACGGGACAGCCTACGAGCAGTACTTC,CASRDGTAYEQYF
TRBJ2-1,TRBV11-2,TRBD2,.,TGTGCCAGCAGCGGGAGGGGGACTAGCGCGAACAATGAGCAGTTCTTC,CASSGRGTSANNEQFF
TRBJ2-7,TRBV28,TRBD1,.,TGTGCCAGCAGGGACAGGGTATACGAGCAGTACTTC,CASRDRVYEQYF
TRBJ2-5,TRBV6-6,TRBD2,.,TGTGCCAGCACTGGGGGAGGGAAAGAGACCCAGTACTTC,CASTGGGKETQYF
TRBJ1-2,TRBV5-6,.,.,TGTGCCAGCAGCCCCCCAGTCTTTTTGGGCTACACCTTC,CASSPPVFLGYTF
TRBJ2-2,TRBV7-9,.,few,TGTGCCAGCAGACTCGGGGCGAACACCGGGGAGCTGTTTTTT,CASRLGANTGELFF
TRBJ2-7,TRBV7-6,.,.,TGTGCCAGCAGCCCGCCAACAGGGTCGACCTCCTACGAGCAGTACTTC,CASSPPTGSTSYEQYF
TRBJ1-1,TRBV11-3,.,.,TGTGCCAGCAGCGTAGAGCCCGGCACTGAAGCTTTCTTT,CASSVEPGTEAFF
TRBJ2-7,TRBV11-2,.,.,TGTGCCAGCAGCTTAGTGGAGGCCCGCGAGCAGTACTTC,CASSLVEAREQYF
TRBJ2-7,TRBV21-1,.,few,TGTGCCAGCACCAGGGGTAGCGGGGGGCATGTGTACGCTGTATGTTCCTACGAGCAGTACTTC,CASTRGSGGHVYAVCSYEQYF